This TCR beta chain derives from a study of control samples from healthy donors and cancer patients. V was shortened by 5 bases and J by 5 bases, with 11 bases between the two germline ends. The CDR3 runs 14 residues. Germline V gene lookup returns CDR1 SGHNT and CDR2 YYREEE (reference sequence). Profiled with immunoSEQ multiplex PCR; TCRdb holds only in-frame clones, not every one. The data hold some 71,000 clones, with approximately 89% observed a single time. Sequencing input: PBMCs. The chain has TRBV5-4 and TRBJ1-6, with a possible D match to TRBD1 (5 bases). This TCR came from a man aged 60-69 years with colorectal cancer. The CDR3 reads CASSRGLNNSPLHF. The CDR3 nucleotides read TGTGCCAGCAGTCGGGGACTGAATAATTCACCCCTCCACTTT.